Listed below are T cell receptor beta chains from one sample, sequenced in a study of metastatic and nonmetastatic thyroid tumors. TCRdb re-clonotyped the PCR reads via MiXCR. In the table there are about 20,000 clones, under 35% of which are singletons. The specimen sequenced was blood. These receptors came from a female donor with papillary thyroid cancer or a benign thyroid nodule (not recorded which). Some clones in this sample may be carry-over from other donors' samples. Both conserved end residues are part of each CDR3. The order of the fields is D gene, clone size, J gene, V gene, CDR3 protein, CDR3 DNA. The D gene is left open where the match is weak. Size values are once, few and many counts, or a class for expanded clones, and some rows have none.

D: -
size: -
J: TRBJ2-5
V: TRBV5-6
CDR3: CASSLSGLPETQYF
DNA: TGTGCCAGCAGCTTGTCAGGACTCCCAGAGACCCAGTACTTC

D: TRBD1
size: medium-sized
J: TRBJ2-7
V: TRBV6-1
CDR3: CASSSGTGYYEQYF
DNA: TGTGCCAGCAGTTCCGGGACAGGGTACTACGAGCAGTACTTC

D: -
size: -
J: TRBJ1-2
V: TRBV28
CDR3: CASSSSVYGYTF
DNA: TGTGCCAGCAGTTCCTCTGTCTATGGCTACACCTTC

D: TRBD1
size: many
J: TRBJ1-6
V: TRBV20-1
CDR3: CSARRDSHNSPLHF
DNA: TGCAGTGCTAGAAGGGACAGTCATAATTCACCCCTCCACTTT

D: TRBD2
size: many
J: TRBJ2-1
V: TRBV5-6
CDR3: CASSPGTSGYNEQFF
DNA: TGTGCCAGCAGCCCGGGGACTAGCGGTTACAATGAGCAGTTCTTC

D: -
size: -
J: TRBJ2-7
V: TRBV5-1
CDR3: CASSSTSYEQYF
DNA: TGCGCCAGCAGCTCCACCTCCTACGAGCAGTACTTC

D: -
size: few
J: TRBJ1-1
V: TRBV6-1
CDR3: CASNPGETGTEAFF
DNA: TGTGCCAGCAATCCCGGGGAGACGGGCACTGAAGCTTTCTTT

D: -
size: few
J: TRBJ2-7
V: TRBV2
CDR3: CASSGQTYEQYF
DNA: TGTGCCAGCAGCGGACAGACCTACGAGCAGTACTTC

D: -
size: -
J: TRBJ1-6
V: TRBV30
CDR3: CAWRTPESSYNSPLHF
DNA: TGTGCCTGGAGGACGCCGGAGAGCTCCTATAATTCACCCCTCCACTTT

D: -
size: -
J: TRBJ2-7
V: TRBV6-1
CDR3: CASRPGGSNYEQYF
DNA: TGTGCCAGCAGGCCAGGGGGGTCCAACTACGAGCAGTACTTC

D: TRBD2
size: many
J: TRBJ2-1
V: TRBV2
CDR3: CASSEWTSGNEQFF
DNA: TGTGCCAGCAGTGAATGGACTAGCGGGAATGAGCAGTTCTTC

D: -
size: few
J: TRBJ1-1
V: TRBV19
CDR3: CASSSSMSTEAFF
DNA: TGTGCCAGTAGTTCGTCAATGAGCACTGAAGCTTTCTTT

D: TRBD2
size: few
J: TRBJ2-7
V: TRBV28
CDR3: CASSVSGPGLAYEQYF
DNA: TGTGCCAGCAGTGTTTCGGGCCCGGGACTAGCATACGAGCAGTACTTC

D: -
size: many
J: TRBJ2-1
V: TRBV15
CDR3: CATSRVTESEQFF
DNA: TGTGCCACCAGCAGAGTGACAGAGAGTGAGCAGTTCTTC

D: TRBD2
size: many
J: TRBJ2-1
V: TRBV19
CDR3: CASSAPGTSGRGEQFF
DNA: TGTGCCAGTAGTGCACCCGGGACTAGCGGGAGGGGTGAGCAGTTCTTC

D: -
size: medium-sized
J: TRBJ2-7
V: TRBV28
CDR3: CASSPHYEQYF
DNA: TGTGCCAGCAGTCCCCACTACGAGCAGTACTTC

D: -
size: medium-sized
J: TRBJ1-5
V: TRBV2
CDR3: CASSGRSSNQPQHF
DNA: TGTGCCAGCAGTGGACGGTCTAGCAATCAGCCCCAGCATTTT

D: -
size: -
J: TRBJ1-4
V: TRBV30
CDR3: CAWSVYEKLFF
DNA: TGTGCCTGGAGTGTATATGAAAAACTGTTTTTT

D: -
size: few
J: TRBJ2-3
V: TRBV29-1
CDR3: CSVAEGTSTDTQYF
DNA: TGCAGTGTTGCTGAGGGGACTAGCACAGATACGCAGTATTTT

D: -
size: -
J: TRBJ2-2
V: TRBV11-3
CDR3: CASSKRFTGELFF
DNA: TGTGCCAGCAGCAAGCGGTTCACCGGGGAGCTGTTTTTT

D: -
size: medium-sized
J: TRBJ2-7
V: TRBV19
CDR3: CASSDRARAYEQYF
DNA: TGTGCCAGTAGTGACCGGGCCAGAGCCTACGAGCAGTACTTC

D: -
size: -
J: TRBJ2-2
V: TRBV30
CDR3: CAWSLLRAGELFF
DNA: -

D: TRBD2
size: -
J: TRBJ2-1
V: TRBV19
CDR3: CASSIGQGFSGSWDNEQFF
DNA: TGTGCCAGTAGTATAGGTCAGGGGTTTAGCGGGAGTTGGGATAATGAGCAGTTCTTC

D: TRBD1
size: -
J: TRBJ1-1
V: TRBV18
CDR3: CASSRGQGQSTEAFF
DNA: TGTGCCAGCTCACGCGGACAGGGACAGAGCACTGAAGCTTTCTTT

D: TRBD1
size: few
J: TRBJ1-6
V: TRBV15
CDR3: CATAPGQNSPLHF
DNA: TGTGCCACCGCACCGGGACAGAATTCACCCCTCCACTTT

D: -
size: medium-sized
J: TRBJ1-2
V: TRBV5-1
CDR3: CASSFGGLDGYTF
DNA: TGCGCCAGCAGCTTCGGGGGTTTAGATGGCTACACCTTC

D: -
size: medium-sized
J: TRBJ1-5
V: TRBV20-1
CDR3: CSAMTGGGGVGNQPQHF
DNA: TGCAGTGCTATGACCGGGGGAGGGGGAGTTGGCAATCAGCCCCAGCATTTT

D: TRBD2
size: -
J: TRBJ2-3
V: TRBV29-1
CDR3: CSVTALGLATSTDTQYF
DNA: TGCAGCGTCACCGCCTTGGGACTAGCGACTAGCACAGATACGCAGTATTTT

D: TRBD2
size: many
J: TRBJ2-3
V: TRBV12-3/TRBV12-4
CDR3: CASSLSGGATDTQYF
DNA: TGTGCCAGCAGCCTTAGCGGGGGGGCCACAGATACGCAGTATTTT

D: TRBD1
size: -
J: TRBJ1-2
V: TRBV20-1
CDR3: CSASVQGLPYGYTF
DNA: TGCAGTGCTAGCGTACAGGGGCTTCCCTATGGCTACACCTTC

D: -
size: few
J: TRBJ1-3
V: TRBV6-1
CDR3: CASSPGHYSGNTIYF
DNA: TGTGCCAGCAGTCCGGGACACTACTCTGGAAACACCATATATTTT

D: -
size: -
J: TRBJ1-3
V: TRBV3-1
CDR3: CASTTNSGNTIYF
DNA: TGTGCCAGCACTACGAATTCTGGAAACACCATATATTTT

D: -
size: -
J: TRBJ1-2
V: TRBV6-2/TRBV6-3
CDR3: CASSYAGNYGYTF
DNA: TGTGCCAGCAGTTACGCGGGGAACTATGGCTACACCTTC

D: -
size: medium-sized
J: TRBJ2-3
V: TRBV28
CDR3: CASSPPTELTDTQYF
DNA: TGTGCCAGCAGTCCCCCGACAGAGCTCACAGATACGCAGTATTTT

D: TRBD1
size: medium-sized
J: TRBJ2-7
V: TRBV20-1
CDR3: CSARRDRGSYEQYF
DNA: TGCAGTGCTAGAAGAGACAGGGGCTCCTACGAGCAGTACTTC

D: TRBD2
size: -
J: TRBJ2-3
V: TRBV5-1
CDR3: CASSLVSGRAGTQYF
DNA: TGCGCCAGCAGCTTGGTTAGCGGGAGGGCAGGTACGCAGTATTTT

D: -
size: once
J: TRBJ2-2
V: TRBV5-5
CDR3: CASSSRDMCYTGELFF
DNA: TGTGCCAGCAGCAGCCGGGACATGTGTTACACCGGGGAGCTGTTTTTT

D: -
size: -
J: TRBJ2-5
V: TRBV6-5
CDR3: CASSYSGAARENRYF
DNA: TGTGCCAGCAGTTACTCGGGGGCGGCCCGGGAGAACCGGTACTTC

D: -
size: -
J: TRBJ1-1
V: TRBV7-3
CDR3: CASSLRRSANTEAFF
DNA: TGTGCCAGCAGCTTAAGGCGGTCCGCGAACACTGAAGCTTTCTTT

D: TRBD2
size: many
J: TRBJ2-5
V: TRBV5-4
CDR3: CASRWGRRGGRGEETQYF
DNA: TGTGCCAGCAGGTGGGGTCGACGGGGGGGCCGCGGCGAGGAGACCCAGTACTTC

D: -
size: many
J: TRBJ1-1
V: TRBV30
CDR3: CAWRGDGMNTEAFF
DNA: TGTGCCTGGAGGGGGGACGGTATGAACACTGAAGCTTTCTTT

D: -
size: -
J: TRBJ2-7
V: TRBV4-1
CDR3: CASSQQANYEQYF
DNA: TGCGCCAGCAGCCAACAAGCCAACTACGAGCAGTACTTC

D: -
size: -
J: TRBJ1-1
V: TRBV19
CDR3: CASSIKGTTEAFF
DNA: TGTGCCAGTAGTATAAAGGGGACCACTGAAGCTTTCTTT

D: -
size: many
J: TRBJ2-2
V: TRBV6-2/TRBV6-3
CDR3: CASSYGGTGELFF
DNA: TGTGCCAGCAGTTATGGTGGCACCGGGGAGCTGTTTTTT

D: TRBD2
size: many
J: TRBJ2-1
V: TRBV20-1
CDR3: CSAEMTSANEQFF
DNA: TGCAGTGCGGAAATGACTAGCGCAAATGAGCAGTTCTTC

D: TRBD1
size: many
J: TRBJ2-1
V: TRBV29-1
CDR3: CSVEDGSGTGGNEQFF
DNA: TGCAGCGTTGAAGATGGATCGGGGACAGGGGGCAATGAGCAGTTCTTC

D: -
size: once
J: TRBJ1-1
V: TRBV6-1
CDR3: CASRRDLNTEAFF
DNA: TGTGCCAGCAGAAGGGATTTGAACACTGAAGCTTTCTTT

D: TRBD1
size: medium-sized
J: TRBJ1-2
V: TRBV30
CDR3: CACPAPQGAFTF
DNA: TGTGCCTGCCCCGCTCCCCAGGGGGCTTTCACCTTC